This entry is about one T cell receptor (beta chain). The antigen remains undetermined. This entry belongs to a study of cytomegalovirus exposure and HLA in healthy donors. Notes on the study in general: Presence/absence analyses assumed roughly uniform sequencing depth across donors.

CDR3 size: 14 residues. V was shortened by 2 bases and J by 1 base, with 8 bases between the two germline ends. Germline V gives CDR1 KGHSH, CDR2 LQKENI. The primer mix had 60 Vbeta and 13 Jbeta primers. Data came from immunoSEQ multiplex PCR; TCRdb stores just in-frame clones and leaves some out. The sample lists more than 150,000 clones; approximately 73% were seen once. The sequenced sample was PBMCs. The chain carries TRBV18 and TRBJ2-5, with D maybe TRBD2 (6 bases). This clonotype was obtained from a woman in her 30s in good health and CMV-seropositive. As DNA, the CDR3 is TGTGCCAGCTCACCAGGACTACTCCAAGAGACCCAGTACTTC. Translated, it gives CASSPGLLQETQYF.